A single sample gave rise to the 8 T cell receptor beta chains below, sequenced in a study of shared T cell receptors in the human thymus. Only in-frame clones appear in the TCRdb table, and some are missing; sequencing was by immunoSEQ multiplex PCR. The sample holds approximately 490,000 clones, roughly 74% seen once. These data were also reused for a study on human thymus T cells.

Sequencing input: thymocytes. These receptors all stem from a boy under two years old with a congenital heart defect.

The chain has TRBV21-1 and TRBJ2-3; TRBD1, the table's D call, lacks a check against the DNA. TRBV21-1 is annotated as a pseudogene. This CDR3 is built from 15 residues. In DNA, the CDR3 is TGTGCCAGCAGCCCTCCGGGACAGGGGGATAATACGCAGTATTTT. Encoded protein: CASSPPGQGDNTQYF.

The V gene is TRBV4-1, the J gene TRBJ2-7, with D maybe TRBD2 (5 bases). The length of the CDR3 is 14 residues. The germline V gene has CDR1 MGHRA and CDR2 YSYEKL. The V end was cut by 0 bases, the J end by 4 bases, with 10 bases between. In DNA, the CDR3 is TGCGCCAGCAGCCAAGAGAACGGGATTTACGAGCAGTACTTC. Amino acids: CASSQENGIYEQYF.

The chain carries TRBV11-2 and TRBJ1-1, with TRBD1 matching over 7 bases. The germline CDR1 and CDR2 sequences are SGHAT and FQNNGV. The J segment lost 3 bases and the V segment lost 3 bases, leaving 4 bases of the junction unmatched. CDR3 length equals 14 residues. The CDR3 nucleotides read TGTGCCAGCAGCTTCGCTACAGGGGACACTGAAGCTTTCTTT. Amino acids: CASSFATGDTEAFF.

The chain is built from TRBV2 and TRBJ2-7; TRBD1 matches at 10 bases. Germline V gene lookup returns CDR1 SNHLY and CDR2 FYNNEI. The CDR3 consists of 15 residues. Trimming at V came to 6 bases and at J to 2 bases, leaving 7 bases not matched to a gene. The CDR3 sequence: CASRGTGAKPYEQYF. The CDR3 nucleotides read TGTGCCAGCAGGGGGACAGGGGCGAAACCCTACGAGCAGTACTTC.

The rearrangement joins TRBV9 to TRBJ2-7, with D uncertain. The CDR3 contains 15 residues. Trimming shortened V by 4 bases and J by 6 bases, and 20 bases separated the two germline ends. CDR1 and CDR2 (germline): SGDLS, YYNGEE. CDR3 in DNA: TGTGCCAGCAGCCGCACCGCAGGTGCCGTCTCCGAGCAGTACTTC. Encoded protein: CASSRTAGAVSEQYF.

This clone was seen a few times. The chain carries TRBV4-2 and TRBJ1-4, with 7 bases aligning to TRBD1. The CDR3 has 15 amino acids. Germline CDR1 and CDR2: LGHNA and YNFKEQ. The junction had 8 bases not matched to a gene; V was cut back by 0 bases and J by 10 bases. CDR3 region: CASSQEGQSTGKLFF. CDR3 bases: TGTGCCAGCAGCCAAGAGGGACAGAGTACTGGAAAACTGTTTTTT.

The rearrangement uses TRBV28 and TRBJ1-5; 9 bases map to TRBD1. The CDR3 extends over 16 amino acids. The germline CDR1 and CDR2 sequences are MDHEN and SYDVKM. Trimming removed 1 base from V and 4 bases from J; junction bases left unmatched: 5. The CDR3 loop is CASSLSPTGGNQPQHF. As DNA, the CDR3 is TGTGCCAGCAGTTTATCTCCGACAGGGGGGAATCAGCCCCAGCATTTT.

The J gene is TRBJ2-5, the V gene TRBV15, with 8 bases fitting TRBD1. This CDR3 has 17 residues. Trimming cost V 6 bases and J 1 base; bases outside gene matches: 13. Germline V gene data show CDR1 as LNHNV and CDR2 as YYDKDF (reference sequence). The CDR3 DNA sequence: TGTGCCACCAGAGCTTTCCGGGACAGGTGGCCCCAAGAGACCCAGTACTTC. Its protein is CATRAFRDRWPQETQYF.